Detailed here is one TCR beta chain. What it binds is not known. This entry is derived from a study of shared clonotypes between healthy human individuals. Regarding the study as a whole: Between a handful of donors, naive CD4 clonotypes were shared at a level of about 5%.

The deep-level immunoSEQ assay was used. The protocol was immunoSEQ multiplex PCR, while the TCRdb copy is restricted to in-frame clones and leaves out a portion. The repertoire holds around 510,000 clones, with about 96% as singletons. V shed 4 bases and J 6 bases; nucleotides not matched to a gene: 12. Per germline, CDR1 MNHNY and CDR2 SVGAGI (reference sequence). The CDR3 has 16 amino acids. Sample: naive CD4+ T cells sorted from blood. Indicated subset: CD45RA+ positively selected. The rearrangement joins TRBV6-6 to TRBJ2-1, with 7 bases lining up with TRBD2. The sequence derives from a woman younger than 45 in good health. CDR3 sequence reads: CASSSIAGGQGNEQFF. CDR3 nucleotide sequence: TGTGCCAGCAGTTCGATAGCGGGCGGCCAAGGCAATGAGCAGTTCTTC.